This T cell receptor beta chain was identified during a study of cytomegalovirus exposure and HLA in healthy donors. The wider study: Prior work identified more than 90 million unique TCR beta sequences in approximately 180 million T cells. Findings and limits, study-wide: Presence/absence analysis assumed near-uniform sequencing depth across donors.

This clone was recorded a few times. Its antigen is unidentified. Germline V gene lookup returns CDR1 GTSNPN and CDR2 SVGIG (reference sequence). Germline trimming cut 2 bases from V and 4 bases from J; bases unmatched to any gene: 19. This CDR3 has 19 amino acids. PCR involved 60 Vbeta and 13 Jbeta primers. Original handling: The count from a later analysis was tens of millions of unique TCR beta chains, roughly 11 million of them shared. Produced via immunoSEQ multiplex PCR; TCRdb's table is partial and in-frame only. Clone size and the V and J calls come from that table; the DNA yielded D and trimming. Among under 110,000 clones listed, about two thirds were seen once.

What was sequenced was PBMCs. The TCR sequence derives from a female donor in good health and CMV-seronegative. This chain connects TRBV30 to TRBJ2-7; 11 bases map to TRBD2. In DNA, the CDR3 is TGTGCCTGGAGTTACCCGGGACTAGCGGTTGCTCCCGGGGAGTACGAGCAGTACTTC. Protein product: CAWSYPGLAVAPGEYEQYF.